The 32 T cell receptor beta chains in this list originate from one sample, sequenced in a study of T cell changes during pregnancy in multiple sclerosis. Using immunoSEQ multiplex PCR, the repertoire was profiled, and TCRdb retains in-frame clones only, with some absent. The repertoire holds 35,000 to 45,000 clones, roughly 89% seen once, with approximately 0.62% in the top ten. The sequencing used CD4+ T cells from peripheral blood mononuclear cells, collected in the first trimester of pregnancy. These receptors were obtained from a female donor with multiple sclerosis, enrolled in a pregnancy study.

Here the CDR3 DNA reads TGCAGTGCTAGGTCGGGAGTTGAGCAGTTCTTC. This encodes CSARSGVEQFF. The genes are TRBV20-1 and TRBJ2-1; D possibly corresponds to TRBD2 (6 bases). From germline, CDR1 is DFQATT and CDR2 SNEGSKA (reference sequence). This CDR3 contains 11 residues. Trimming took off 3 bases at V and 9 bases at J, with 9 bases between the two ends.

The J gene is TRBJ2-1, the V gene TRBV19; D remains unclear. The CDR3 is made up of 14 amino acids. Germline V gives CDR1 LNHDA, CDR2 SQIVND (reference sequence). V was cut by 6 bases and J by 8 bases, with 17 bases left in between. For the CDR3, the DNA is TGTGCCAGTAGCTTCGTGCCGGGTTACGATGAGCAGTTCTTC. This gives the protein CASSFVPGYDEQFF.

CDR3 sequence: CASSLPRQGGYTF. DNA for the CDR3: TGTGCCAGCAGTCTGCCGAGGCAAGGCGGCTACACCTTC. The chain employs TRBV6-6 and TRBJ1-2, with D unresolved. Germline V gene lookup returns CDR1 MNHNY and CDR2 SVGAGI (reference sequence). This CDR3 has 13 amino acids. The ends were cut back, 5 bases at V and 8 bases at J, with 15 bases in the middle.

This chain uses TRBV5-8 with TRBJ1-1; a weak D match, TRBD1 (5 bases). Germline values: CDR1 SGHTS, CDR2 YDEGEE. V was clipped by 2 bases and J by 7 bases, with 18 bases between them. This CDR3 is 15 amino acids long. CDR3 DNA: TGTGCCAGCAGCTTTAAAGGCAGGGTCTCTAATGAAGCTTTCTTT. Protein sequence: CASSFKGRVSNEAFF.

V and J are TRBV29-1 and TRBJ1-1, with unresolved D. The CDR3 is 12 residues long. CDR1 SQVTM and CDR2 ANQGSEA come from the germline V gene. V shed 6 bases and J shed 4 bases, with 12 bases lying between them. The CDR3 bases are TGCAGCGTGCGCCACACGGGCACTGAAGCTTTCTTT. Its protein is CSVRHTGTEAFF.

V and J are TRBV18 and TRBJ1-1; the match to TRBD1 covers 7 bases. V lost 1 base to trimming and J lost 5 bases; unmatched junction nucleotides: 10. From germline, CDR1 is KGHSH and CDR2 LQKENI. The CDR3 contains 16 residues. The CDR3 nucleotides read TGTGCCAGCTCACCACAGGGGGCGGTAGTATCAACTGAAGCTTTCTTT. This translates into CASSPQGAVVSTEAFF.

The V gene is TRBV15, the J gene TRBJ2-5, with D possibly TRBD2 on 6 matching bases. The germline gives CDR1 LNHNV, CDR2 YYDKDF (reference sequence). This CDR3 is 15 amino acids long. V lost 1 base to trimming and J lost 5 bases, with 14 bases between them. CDR3 sequence (DNA): TGTGCCACCAGCAGAGCCGGGCGGGATGGTGAGACCCAGTACTTC. Protein sequence: CATSRAGRDGETQYF.

The chain couples TRBV18 to TRBJ1-5, with a tentative D call TRBD1 (5 bases). Trimming took off 3 bases at V and 4 bases at J, with 10 bases between the two ends. Germline lookup yields CDR1 KGHSH and CDR2 LQKENI. This CDR3 is 14 amino acids long. The CDR3 sequence is CASSPVSGNQPQHF. Written as DNA, the CDR3 is TGTGCCAGCTCACCGGTGTCAGGGAATCAGCCCCAGCATTTT.

The chain is built from TRBV5-5 and TRBJ2-3; TRBD2 aligns across 10 bases. V lost 4 bases and J lost 6; bases outside the gene matches: 11. Looked up from germline, CDR1 is SGHKS and CDR2 is YYEKEE (reference sequence). This CDR3 contains 16 residues. This chain's CDR3 is CASSPPPSGSGDTQYF. CDR3 nucleotide sequence: TGTGCCAGCAGCCCCCCTCCTAGCGGGAGTGGGGATACGCAGTATTTT. The full variable domain, rest sourced from reference TRBV5-5 and TRBJ2-3, is DAGVTQSPTHLIKTRGQQVTLRCSPISGHKSVSWYQQVLGQGPQFIFQYYEKEERGRGNFPDRFSARQFPNYSSELNVNALLLGDSALYLCASSPPPSGSGDTQYFGPGTRLTVL.

The rearrangement joins TRBV5-1 to TRBJ2-2, with D perhaps matching TRBD1 (5 bases). The CDR3 totals 15 residues. Germline CDR1 is SGHRS and CDR2 is YFSETQ. V lost 1 base, J lost 4 bases, and 11 bases lay in between. The CDR3 nucleotides are TGCGCCAGCAGCTTGACAGGCTCTTTCACCGGGGAGCTGTTTTTT. It encodes CASSLTGSFTGELFF. Drawing the rest from reference TRBV5-1 and TRBJ2-2, the complete variable domain is KAGVTQTPRYLIKTRGQQVTLSCSPISGHRSVSWYQQTPGQGLQFLFEYFSETQRNKGNFPGRFSGRQFSNSRSEMNVSTLELGDSALYLCASSLTGSFTGELFFGEGSRLTVL.

This clone was observed a handful of times. Here the CDR3 DNA reads TGTGCCAGCAGCCCCGGTAGACAGGGAAAGTTCTTC. Translated, it gives CASSPGRQGKFF. The V and J genes are TRBV6-1 and TRBJ2-1, with 7 bases identical to TRBD1. Germline loops: CDR1 MNHNS, CDR2 SASEGT. There are 12 residues in the CDR3. After removal of 6 bases from V and 14 bases from J, the junction contained 10 bases not matched to a gene.

The table lists this clone with a count of one. The chain has TRBV5-1 and TRBJ2-6, with 10 positions matching TRBD2. CDR3 size: 18 residues. Germline CDR1 is SGHRS and CDR2 is YFSETQ. Trimming took 0 bases from V and 1 from J; bases not matched to a gene: 4. The CDR3 DNA reads TGCGCCAGCAGCTTGGGTTCTAGCGGGAGATCTGGGGCCAACGTCCTGACTTTC. It codes for CASSLGSSGRSGANVLTF.

The chain employs TRBV27 and TRBJ1-2; 9 positions agree with TRBD1. The V segment lost 0 bases and the J segment 4 bases; nucleotides outside the gene matches: 3. The CDR3 spans 15 residues. Per germline, CDR1 MNHEY and CDR2 SMNVEV (reference sequence). CDR3 region: CASSLSTGGSYGYTF. CDR3 DNA: TGTGCCAGCAGTTTATCGACAGGGGGGAGCTATGGCTACACCTTC.

The rearrangement uses TRBV10-2 and TRBJ2-7, with 9 positions matching TRBD2. V lost 8 bases, J lost 2 bases, and 1 base stayed unmatched. From germline, CDR1 is WSHSY and CDR2 SAAADI. The CDR3 spans 12 residues. DNA for the CDR3: TGCGCCAGCGCGGGGGGGGCCTACGAGCAGTACTTC. It is translated as CASAGGAYEQYF.

The V call is TRBV28, the J call TRBJ1-2; TRBD1 agrees at 7 bases. The V and J ends lost 3 bases and 4 bases, in that order; junction bases with no gene match: 8. From germline, CDR1 is MDHEN and CDR2 SYDVKM. This CDR3 has 15 amino acids. Written as DNA, the CDR3 is TGTGCCAGCAGTTTCTTAAGACAGGGATTCTATGGCTACACCTTC. This codes for CASSFLRQGFYGYTF.

This sequence joins TRBV13 and TRBJ2-7; 7 bases fit TRBD2. Germline CDR1 PRHDT, CDR2 FYEKMQ (reference sequence). This CDR3 spans 17 amino acids. V gave up 4 bases and J gave up 6 bases; unmatched junction bases: 18. The CDR3 spells CASSSTQRLAPSTEQYF. CDR3 DNA: TGTGCCAGCAGCTCCACACAAAGACTAGCCCCGTCTACCGAGCAGTACTTC.

The V gene is TRBV11-1, the J gene TRBJ1-2; 7 nucleotides agree with TRBD1. CDR3 length: 14 residues. Germline values: CDR1 SGHAT, CDR2 FQDESV (reference sequence). Trimming removed 5 bases from V and 6 bases from J; junction bases left unmatched: 9. The CDR3 loop is CASSASLTGDGYTF. In DNA form, the CDR3 reads TGTGCCAGCAGCGCTTCGCTCACAGGGGATGGCTACACCTTC.

The chain has TRBV4-1 and TRBJ2-6, with a possible D match to TRBD2 (5 bases). Germline V gene data show CDR1 as MGHRA and CDR2 as YSYEKL. The CDR3 is 16 residues long. The germline V and J ends were trimmed by 4 bases and 5 bases, with 15 bases remaining between them. CDR3 sequence (DNA): TGCGCCAGCAGCCCTTCCCGGGATAGGAGGGCCAACGTCCTGACTTTC. Its translation is CASSPSRDRRANVLTF.

The chain joins TRBV29-1 to TRBJ1-2, with 12 bases lining up with TRBD1. V was pared by 5 bases and J by 8 bases, with 15 bases of the junction left unmatched. CDR1 and CDR2 from the germline V gene are SQVTM and ANQGSEA. The CDR3 runs 16 residues. The CDR3 loop reads CSVPEIKRDRGLGYTF. CDR3 sequence (DNA): TGCAGCGTTCCCGAAATTAAAAGGGACAGGGGGCTCGGCTACACCTTC. Variable domain in full (rest from reference TRBV29-1 and TRBJ1-2): SAVISQKPSRDICQRGTSLTIQCQVDSQVTMMFWYRQQPGQSLTLIATANQGSEATYESGFVIDKFPISRPNLTFSTLTVSNMSPEDSSIYLCSVPEIKRDRGLGYTFGSGTRLTVV.

Concerning this clone itself: In the same sample, other DNA sequences code for this CDR3. The chain carries TRBV5-1 and TRBJ2-7, with 9 positions matching TRBD2. V shed 0 bases and J 5 bases; nucleotides not matched to a gene: 9. Germline CDR1 is SGHRS and CDR2 is YFSETQ. The CDR3 contains 16 residues. CDR3 sequence (DNA): TGCGCCAGCAGCTTGGTCGTTGGGGCGGGAGGGAACGAGCAGTACTTC. This translates into CASSLVVGAGGNEQYF. The variable domain in full, completed from reference TRBV5-1 and TRBJ2-7, reads KAGVTQTPRYLIKTRGQQVTLSCSPISGHRSVSWYQQTPGQGLQFLFEYFSETQRNKGNFPGRFSGRQFSNSRSEMNVSTLELGDSALYLCASSLVVGAGGNEQYFGPGTRLTVT.

The rearrangement links TRBV28 to TRBJ2-7; 7 nucleotides align to TRBD1. Per germline, CDR1 MDHEN and CDR2 SYDVKM. The CDR3 sequence is 18 residues long. J lost 3 bases, V lost 4 bases, and 18 bases had no gene match. CDR3 nucleotides: TGTGCCAGCAGTTCCTTCGCCCCACTGGGACAGCGAGTCTACGAGCAGTACTTC. This sequence encodes CASSSFAPLGQRVYEQYF.

The rearrangement links TRBV19 to TRBJ1-1; no firm D call. The CDR3 contains 12 residues. CDR1 is LNHDA, CDR2 SQIVND, per germline (reference sequence). Trimming cost V 6 bases and J 3 bases, with 8 bases left between them. The chain's CDR3 is CASRREYTEAFF. CDR3 DNA sequence: TGTGCCAGTAGGAGGGAGTACACTGAAGCTTTCTTT.

The CDR3 nucleotides read TGTGCCTTCACCCCGGGCAGGGGATACACCGGGGAGCTGTTTTTT. Translated, it gives CAFTPGRGYTGELFF. The chain is built from TRBV30 and TRBJ2-2; TRBD1 might be the D (6 bases). V dropped 7 bases and J dropped 3 bases, with 18 bases sitting between them. Germline assignment: CDR1 GTSNPN and CDR2 SVGIG (reference sequence). This CDR3 region has 15 residues.

J is TRBJ2-7 and V is TRBV4-3, with a possible D match to TRBD1 (6 bases). Germline CDR1 and CDR2: LGHNA and YSLEER. Trimming removed 2 bases at V and 2 bases at J, with 13 bases between. There are 15 residues in the CDR3. The CDR3 is CASSQLPGQTYEQYF. CDR3 nucleotide sequence: TGCGCCAGCAGCCAACTTCCGGGACAAACCTACGAGCAGTACTTC.

The V gene is TRBV6-1, the J gene TRBJ1-5; tentative D call: TRBD1 (6 bases). Germline V gene data show CDR1 as MNHNS and CDR2 as SASEGT. The CDR3 extends over 15 amino acids. Trimming cost V 4 bases and J 3 bases, with 13 bases left between them. The CDR3 reads CASSAHTGPNQPQHF. CDR3 nucleotide sequence: TGTGCCAGCAGTGCCCATACAGGGCCCAATCAGCCCCAGCATTTT.

The V call is TRBV5-1, the J call TRBJ2-3; 8 bases align to TRBD1. The CDR3 runs 15 residues. Germline V gene data show CDR1 as SGHRS and CDR2 as YFSETQ. Germline trimming cut 4 bases from V and 2 bases from J; bases unmatched to any gene: 6. CDR3 coding DNA: TGCGCCAGCAGCGCACAGGGGGTGATCACAGATACGCAGTATTTT. This encodes CASSAQGVITDTQYF.

V and J are TRBV4-3 and TRBJ2-5; D is perhaps TRBD2 (6 bases). V was cut by 0 bases and J by 9 bases, with 11 bases left in between. Germline values: CDR1 LGHNA, CDR2 YSLEER. The CDR3 is 13 residues long. The CDR3 loop reads CASSQEAGRSQYF. In DNA, the CDR3 is TGCGCCAGCAGCCAAGAGGCGGGGAGGTCCCAGTACTTC.

J is TRBJ2-5 and V is TRBV7-9, with 9 bases identical to TRBD1. With 2 bases clipped from V and 5 bases from J, the junction kept 6 bases outside the gene matches. The germline V gene has CDR1 SEHNR and CDR2 FQNEAQ (reference sequence). This CDR3 region has 15 residues. This chain's CDR3 is CASSLSTGGWETQYF. As DNA, the CDR3 is TGTGCCAGCAGCTTAAGCACAGGGGGCTGGGAGACCCAGTACTTC.

The chain employs TRBV4-1 and TRBJ1-5; perhaps TRBD1 as D (6 bases). The V gene's germline CDR1 is MGHRA and CDR2 YSYEKL. The CDR3 is made up of 16 amino acids. The germline V and J ends were trimmed by 1 base and 4 bases, with 14 bases remaining between them. CDR3 nucleotide sequence: TGCGCCAGCAGCCAAGGTCGAGGACAGAGGAATCAGCCCCAGCATTTT. Its translation: CASSQGRGQRNQPQHF.

The genes are TRBV10-1 and TRBJ2-5; TRBD1 aligns across 9 bases. J gave up 5 bases and V 1 base, and 2 bases lay outside the gene matches. CDR1 and CDR2 (germline): WNHNN, SYGVQD (reference sequence). The CDR3 is made up of 14 amino acids. This chain's CDR3 is CASSEWTGVETQYF. The CDR3, as DNA: TGCGCCAGCAGTGAGTGGACAGGGGTCGAGACCCAGTACTTC.

The genes are TRBV6-1 and TRBJ2-6; TRBD2 aligns across 7 bases. J gave up 0 bases and V 6 bases, and 2 bases lay outside the gene matches. CDR3 length: 15 amino acids. Germline-derived CDR1 and CDR2 are MNHNS and SASEGT. The DNA for the CDR3 is TGTGCCAGCAGAACGGGGGGCTCTGGGGCCAACGTCCTGACTTTC. It yields the protein CASRTGGSGANVLTF.

V and J are TRBV5-8 and TRBJ2-3; D uncertain. The V end lost 4 bases, the J end lost 6 bases, and 6 bases lay between the germline ends. The V gene's germline CDR1 is SGHTS and CDR2 YDEGEE. The CDR3 contains 11 residues. The CDR3: CASSHTDTQYF. In DNA, the CDR3 is TGTGCCAGCAGCCACACGGATACGCAGTATTTT.